This T cell receptor (beta chain) came from a study of cytomegalovirus exposure and HLA in healthy donors. The PCR used 60 Vbeta and 13 Jbeta primers. Method: immunoSEQ multiplex PCR; TCRdb's copy keeps in-frame clones and lacks some. Of 52,000 or so clones listed, roughly 76% are singletons. V lost 5 bases and J lost 6; bases outside the gene matches: 9. The germline gives CDR1 SGHVS, CDR2 FNYEAQ. The CDR3 contains 15 residues. The specimen was PBMCs. The chain is built from TRBV7-6 and TRBJ1-4; TRBD1 matches at 7 bases. The sequence was collected from a woman in her thirties or forties in good health and CMV-seropositive. CDR3 residues: CASSPPGQSDEKLFF. The CDR3, as DNA: TGTGCCAGCAGCCCTCCGGGACAGTCAGATGAAAAACTGTTTTTT.